This is a list of T cell receptor beta chains from one sample in a study of blood T cell repertoires in COVID-19. The protocol was immunoSEQ multiplex PCR, while the TCRdb copy is restricted to in-frame clones and leaves out a portion. This sample carries some 200,000 clones, 60% to 85% of them seen once, and the ten largest clones take just over 8.5%. Sequencing was performed on peripheral blood. The receptors were gathered from a woman in her forties or fifties with active or convalescent COVID-19. The CDR3 runs from the conserved cysteine through the conserved F or W. A D gene is named only where the DNA matches it firmly. A row's size may be missing; if present it is once, few, many or a size class.

CDR3 length,V gene,D gene,clone size,J gene,CDR3 DNA,CDR3 protein
17,TRBV5-1,TRBD2,NA,TRBJ2-3,TGCGCCAGCAGCTTCGGGTGGCTAGCGGGAAACACAGATACGCAGTATTTT,CASSFGWLAGNTDTQYF
14,TRBV7-2,TRBD1,NA,TRBJ2-2,TGTGCCAGCACGACAGGGGTCGACACCGGGGAGCTGTTTTTT,CASTTGVDTGELFF
12,TRBV10-1,TRBD2,NA,TRBJ2-1,TGCGCCAGCAACCTAGCGGTCAATGAGCAGTTCTTC,CASNLAVNEQFF
13,TRBV19,NA,NA,TRBJ1-2,TGTGCCAGTGGTCAGTGGGATCGGGGAGGCTACACCTTC,CASGQWDRGGYTF
15,TRBV28,NA,once,TRBJ1-2,TGTGCCAGCAGCTCACCCGCGGGACCTAACTATGGCTACACCTTC,CASSSPAGPNYGYTF
14,TRBV4-3,TRBD2,NA,TRBJ2-3,TGCGCCAGCAGCCAATCTTGGGAGGGAGATACGCAGTATTTT,CASSQSWEGDTQYF
15,TRBV5-1,NA,few,TRBJ2-1,TGCGCCAGCAGCACCCGGGGGGCGCCCTACAATGAGCAGTTCTTC,CASSTRGAPYNEQFF
14,TRBV5-1,TRBD1,NA,TRBJ1-1,TGCGCCAGCAGCTCGGACAGGCTGAACACTGAAGCTTTCTTT,CASSSDRLNTEAFF
15,TRBV16,TRBD2,NA,TRBJ2-1,TGTGCCAGCAGCCAACTTAGCGGGATTAAAGATGAGCAGTTCTTC,CASSQLSGIKDEQFF
15,TRBV29-1,NA,few,TRBJ2-3,TGCAGCGTTGGTTTTCGAGCGGAGCTAACAGATACGCAGTATTTT,CSVGFRAELTDTQYF
13,TRBV11-2,NA,few,TRBJ1-1,TGTGCCAGCAGCCCATACGGGGGCACTGAAGCTTTCTTT,CASSPYGGTEAFF
15,TRBV5-1,TRBD1,NA,TRBJ1-1,TGCGCCAGCACCCGGACAGGGGCAGGAGGCACTGAAGCTTTCTTT,CASTRTGAGGTEAFF
11,TRBV20-1,NA,once,TRBJ2-1,TGCAGTGCTAGAGACGGCAATGAGCAGTTCTTC,CSARDGNEQFF
15,TRBV19,TRBD1,NA,TRBJ1-2,TGTGCCAGTAGTAGGGGGACAGGTCTCAACTATGGCTACACCTTC,CASSRGTGLNYGYTF
15,TRBV29-1,TRBD1,NA,TRBJ1-2,TGCAGCGCCCGGGTGGGGGACAGGGGGCGTCGGGGCTACACCTTC,CSARVGDRGRRGYTF
14,TRBV6-5,NA,NA,TRBJ2-1,TGTGCCAGCAGTCTACAGGGAGCTTCGAATGAGCAGTTCTTC,CASSLQGASNEQFF
16,TRBV29-1,TRBD1,NA,TRBJ2-3,TGCAGCGTTGAAGATCGCACAGGGGGCGGAACAGATACGCAGTATTTT,CSVEDRTGGGTDTQYF
13,TRBV6-5,NA,NA,TRBJ2-2,TGTGCCACCGCGCCCTTCAACACCGGGGAGCTGTTTTTT,CATAPFNTGELFF
17,TRBV5-4,TRBD1,NA,TRBJ1-2,TGTGCCAGCAGCTTGGGACAGGGGCCCTCTCCGAACTATGGCTACACCTTC,CASSLGQGPSPNYGYTF
13,TRBV30,NA,NA,TRBJ1-1,TGTGCCTGGAGTGTACGAGGGGGCACTGAAGCTTTCTTT,CAWSVRGGTEAFF
11,TRBV3-1/TRBV3-2,NA,NA,TRBJ2-3,TGTGCCAGCAGCCCCCCGGATACGCAGTATTTT,CASSPPDTQYF
13,TRBV6-1,TRBD1,NA,TRBJ1-5,TGTGCCAGCAGTGAAGACAGGGGCCAGCCCCAGCATTTT,CASSEDRGQPQHF
16,TRBV4-2,TRBD2,NA,TRBJ2-4,TGTGCCAGCAGCCAAGGTGGGGGGGGGACCAAAAACATTCAGTACTTC,CASSQGGGGTKNIQYF
15,TRBV6-5,TRBD1,NA,TRBJ1-6,TGTGCCAGCAGCGTCCGGACAGGGGGCGGTTCACCCCTCCACTTT,CASSVRTGGGSPLHF
14,TRBV5-4,TRBD1,NA,TRBJ1-1,TGTGCCAGCAGCGGGGGACAGCTGAACACTGAAGCTTTCTTT,CASSGGQLNTEAFF
12,TRBV19,NA,few,TRBJ1-2,TGTGCCAGTAGTTCGGGCCGTTCCGCGGGCACCTTC,CASSSGRSAGTF
15,TRBV2,TRBD2,once,TRBJ2-1,TGTGCCAGCAGCTCTGGACTAGCGGGGATCACTGAGCAGTTCTTC,CASSSGLAGITEQFF
16,TRBV5-5,TRBD1,NA,TRBJ2-7,TGTGCCAGCAGCACCTCTGCCGGGACAGGGGGCTACGAGCAGTACTTC,CASSTSAGTGGYEQYF
14,TRBV19,NA,NA,TRBJ1-5,TGTGCCAGTAGTATGGGGGCGTACAATCAGCCCCAGCATTTT,CASSMGAYNQPQHF
14,TRBV18,NA,NA,TRBJ2-2,TGTGCCAGCTCGCTGACTACGAACACCGGGGAGCTGTTTTTT,CASSLTTNTGELFF
15,TRBV5-1,NA,few,TRBJ2-2,TGCGCCAGCAGCTTGTCGGGTAGAGAGGCCGGGGAGCTGTTTTTT,CASSLSGREAGELFF
15,TRBV2,NA,NA,TRBJ2-1,TGTGCCAGCAGTGTGGGGGGGGGCTTCGTAAATGAGCAGTTCTTC,CASSVGGGFVNEQFF
14,TRBV11-2,TRBD1,NA,TRBJ1-4,TGTGCCAGCAGCTCCAGGGGGCAGGTCCGGAAACTGTTTTTT,CASSSRGQVRKLFF
14,TRBV19,TRBD2,NA,TRBJ2-2,TGTGCCAGTAGGCCGGGACTAGCGACTGGGGAGCTGTTTTTT,CASRPGLATGELFF
14,TRBV5-8,NA,few,TRBJ1-2,TGTGCCAGCAGCTTGGATGGGGACTCAAATGGCTACACCTTC,CASSLDGDSNGYTF
14,TRBV28,TRBD1,NA,TRBJ1-4,TGTGCCAGCAGTTCGGGACAGGGTTGGGTAAAACTGTTTTTT,CASSSGQGWVKLFF
13,TRBV18,NA,once,TRBJ1-2,TGTGCCAGCTCACCATGGCAATCCGAAAGTCTCACCTTC,CASSPWQSESLTF
19,TRBV28,TRBD1,NA,TRBJ2-3,TGTGCCACCAAAGGATTCAAATCGAGGGGGCAGGCTAGCACAGATACGCAGTATTTT,CATKGFKSRGQASTDTQYF
14,TRBV27,NA,NA,TRBJ1-2,TGTGCCAGCAGCCTCACACACACCAACTATGGCTACACCTTC,CASSLTHTNYGYTF
15,TRBV28,TRBD1,once,TRBJ2-7,TGTGCCAGCAGTTCTCCGGGACAGGGGGCCTACGAGCAGTACTTC,CASSSPGQGAYEQYF
17,TRBV28,NA,NA,TRBJ1-5,TGTGCCAGCAGTTTATATCGGGGAGTAGGAAGCAATCAGCCCCAGCATTTT,CASSLYRGVGSNQPQHF